This TCR beta chain was captured in a study of shared clonotypes between healthy human individuals. CDR3 length: 18 residues. V was cut by 0 bases and J by 1 base, with 19 bases left in between. Looked up from germline, CDR1 is SGDLS and CDR2 is YYNGEE. Assay used: immunoSEQ multiplex PCR; TCRdb lists only in-frame clones, some missing. Among over a million clones listed, approximately 96% were seen once. This sequence originates from a man aged 25-40 years in good health. The gene calls are TRBV9 and TRBJ1-2; a weak D match, TRBD1 (5 bases). The sample comprised naive CD4+ T cells sorted from blood. Subset reported: CD45RA+ positively selected. The chain's CDR3 is CASSVGLEGGVVNYGYTF. CDR3 DNA: TGTGCCAGCAGCGTAGGTCTGGAGGGAGGGGTAGTTAACTATGGCTACACCTTC.